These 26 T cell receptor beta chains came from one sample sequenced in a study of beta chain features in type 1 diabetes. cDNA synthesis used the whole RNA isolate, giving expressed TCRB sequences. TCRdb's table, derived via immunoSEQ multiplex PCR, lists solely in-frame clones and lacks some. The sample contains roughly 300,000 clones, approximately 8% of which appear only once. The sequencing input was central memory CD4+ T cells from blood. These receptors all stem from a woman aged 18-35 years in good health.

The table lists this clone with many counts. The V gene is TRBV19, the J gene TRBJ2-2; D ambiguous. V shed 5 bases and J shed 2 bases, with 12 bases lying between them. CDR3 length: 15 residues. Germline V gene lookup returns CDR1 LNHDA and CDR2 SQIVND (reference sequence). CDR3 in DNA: TGTGCCAGTAGTCCTACCGGGCTCAACACCGGGGAGCTGTTTTTT. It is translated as CASSPTGLNTGELFF.

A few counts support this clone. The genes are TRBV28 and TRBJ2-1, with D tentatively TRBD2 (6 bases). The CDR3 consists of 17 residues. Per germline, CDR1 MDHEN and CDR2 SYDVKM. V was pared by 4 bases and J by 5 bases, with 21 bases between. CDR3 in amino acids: CASSSSVGGATNNEQFF. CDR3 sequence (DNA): TGTGCCAGCAGTTCGAGTGTCGGCGGGGCTACTAACAATGAGCAGTTCTTC.

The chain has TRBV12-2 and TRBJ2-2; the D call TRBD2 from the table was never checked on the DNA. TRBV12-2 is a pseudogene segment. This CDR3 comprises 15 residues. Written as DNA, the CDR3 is TGTGCAAGTCGCTTAGATGACTGGAACTCCGGGGAGCTGTTTTTT. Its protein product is CASRLDDWNSGELFF.

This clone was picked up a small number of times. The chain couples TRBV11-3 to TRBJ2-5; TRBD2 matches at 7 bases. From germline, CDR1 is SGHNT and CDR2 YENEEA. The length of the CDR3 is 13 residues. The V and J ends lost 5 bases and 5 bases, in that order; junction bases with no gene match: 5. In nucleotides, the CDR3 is TGTGCCAGCAGCCCCGGGACTAAGGAGACCCAGTACTTC. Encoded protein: CASSPGTKETQYF.

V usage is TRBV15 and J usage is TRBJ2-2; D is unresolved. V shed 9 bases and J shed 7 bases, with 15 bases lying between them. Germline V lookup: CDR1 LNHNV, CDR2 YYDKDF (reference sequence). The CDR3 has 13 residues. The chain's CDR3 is CATGLSSFGELFF. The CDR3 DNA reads TGTGCCACGGGTCTTTCCTCCTTCGGGGAGCTGTTTTTT.

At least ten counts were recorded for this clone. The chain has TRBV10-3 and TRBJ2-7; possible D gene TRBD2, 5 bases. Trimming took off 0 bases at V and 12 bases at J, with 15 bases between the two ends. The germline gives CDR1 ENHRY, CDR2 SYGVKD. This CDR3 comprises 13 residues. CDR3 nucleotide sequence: TGTGCCATCAGTGAGTCGGGAGCCCAGAGCGTGTACTTC. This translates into CAISESGAQSVYF.

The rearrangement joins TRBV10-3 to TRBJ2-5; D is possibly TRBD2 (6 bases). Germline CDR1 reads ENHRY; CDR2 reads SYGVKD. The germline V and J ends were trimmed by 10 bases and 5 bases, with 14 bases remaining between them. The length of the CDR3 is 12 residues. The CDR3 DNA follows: TGTGCCACCGCCCTAGGAGGGGAGACCCAGTACTTC. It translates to CATALGGETQYF.

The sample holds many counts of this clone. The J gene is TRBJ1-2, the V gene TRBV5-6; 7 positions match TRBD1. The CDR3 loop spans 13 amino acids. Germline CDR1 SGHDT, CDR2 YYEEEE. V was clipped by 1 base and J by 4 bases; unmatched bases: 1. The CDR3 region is CASSLTGAYGYTF. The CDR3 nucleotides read TGTGCCAGCAGCTTGACAGGGGCCTATGGCTACACCTTC.

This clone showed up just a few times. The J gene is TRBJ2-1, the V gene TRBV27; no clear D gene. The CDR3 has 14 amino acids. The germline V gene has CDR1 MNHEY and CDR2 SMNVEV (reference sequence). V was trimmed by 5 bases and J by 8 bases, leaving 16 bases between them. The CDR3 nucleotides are TGTGCCAGCAGTAACACGCCTAGTGTCTATGAGCAGTTCTTC. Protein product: CASSNTPSVYEQFF.

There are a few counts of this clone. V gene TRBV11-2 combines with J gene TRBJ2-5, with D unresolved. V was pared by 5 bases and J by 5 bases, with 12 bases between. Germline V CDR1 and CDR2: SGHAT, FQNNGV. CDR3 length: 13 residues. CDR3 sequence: CASSRLVEETQYF. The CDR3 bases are TGTGCCAGCAGCCGACTTGTTGAGGAGACCCAGTACTTC.

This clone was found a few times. CDR3 in amino acids: CASSLHAGPYEQYF. Here the CDR3 DNA reads TGTGCCAGCAGTTTACATGCAGGGCCCTACGAGCAGTACTTC. The chain joins TRBV27 to TRBJ2-7, with D maybe TRBD1 (5 bases). V was cut by 2 bases and J by 2 bases, with 10 bases left in between. CDR1 and CDR2 from the germline V gene are MNHEY and SMNVEV (reference sequence). This CDR3 is built from 14 residues.

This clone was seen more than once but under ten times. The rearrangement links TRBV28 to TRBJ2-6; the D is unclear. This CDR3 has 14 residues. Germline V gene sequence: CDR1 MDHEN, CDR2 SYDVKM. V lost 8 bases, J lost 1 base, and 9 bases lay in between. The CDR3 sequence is CASEGRSGANVLTF. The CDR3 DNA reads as TGTGCCAGCGAAGGAAGGTCTGGGGCCAACGTCCTGACTTTC.

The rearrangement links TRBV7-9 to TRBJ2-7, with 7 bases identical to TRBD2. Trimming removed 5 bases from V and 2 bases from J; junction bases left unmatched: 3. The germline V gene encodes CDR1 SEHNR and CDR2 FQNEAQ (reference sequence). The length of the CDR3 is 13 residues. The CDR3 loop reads CASSRTRTYEQYF. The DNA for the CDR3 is TGTGCCAGCAGCCGGACTAGAACCTACGAGCAGTACTTC.

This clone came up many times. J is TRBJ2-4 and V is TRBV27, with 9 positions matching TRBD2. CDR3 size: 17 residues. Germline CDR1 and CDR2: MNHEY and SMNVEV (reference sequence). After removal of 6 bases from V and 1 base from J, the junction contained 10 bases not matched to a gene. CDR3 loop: CASSAKAGGGAKNIQYF. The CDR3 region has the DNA TGTGCCAGCAGCGCTAAAGCGGGAGGTGGGGCCAAAAACATTCAGTACTTC.

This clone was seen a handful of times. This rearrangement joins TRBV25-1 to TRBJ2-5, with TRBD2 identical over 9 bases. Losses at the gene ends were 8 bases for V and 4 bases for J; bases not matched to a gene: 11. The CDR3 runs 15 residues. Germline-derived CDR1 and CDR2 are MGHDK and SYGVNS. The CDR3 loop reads CASVGLAGSGETQYF. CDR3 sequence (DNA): TGTGCCAGCGTTGGCCTAGCGGGAAGTGGAGAGACCCAGTACTTC.

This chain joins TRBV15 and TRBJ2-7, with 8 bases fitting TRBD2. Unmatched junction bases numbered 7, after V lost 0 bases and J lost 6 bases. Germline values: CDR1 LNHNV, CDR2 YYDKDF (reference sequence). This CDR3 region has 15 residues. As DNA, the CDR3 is TGTGCCACCAGCAGAGATCCGGCGGGAGGTCGCGAGCAGTACTTC. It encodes CATSRDPAGGREQYF.

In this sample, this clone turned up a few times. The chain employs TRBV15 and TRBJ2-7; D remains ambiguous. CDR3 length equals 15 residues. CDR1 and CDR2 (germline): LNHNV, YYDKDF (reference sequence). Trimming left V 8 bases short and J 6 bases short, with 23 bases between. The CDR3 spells CATAPGPTDGREQYF. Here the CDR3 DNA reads TGTGCCACCGCTCCGGGTCCCACGGATGGGCGCGAGCAGTACTTC.

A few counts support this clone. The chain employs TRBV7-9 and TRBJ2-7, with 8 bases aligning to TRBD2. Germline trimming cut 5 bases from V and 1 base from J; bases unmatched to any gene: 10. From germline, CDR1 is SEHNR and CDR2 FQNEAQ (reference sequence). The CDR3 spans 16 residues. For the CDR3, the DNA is TGTGCCAGCAGCCAGCCTACTGGCGGGGGGTCCTACGAGCAGTACTTC. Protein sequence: CASSQPTGGGSYEQYF. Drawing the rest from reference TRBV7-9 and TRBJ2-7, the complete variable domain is DTGVSQNPRHKITKRGQNVTFRCDPISEHNRLYWYRQTLGQGPEFLTYFQNEAQLEKSRLLSDRFSAERPKGSFSTLEIQRTEQGDSAMYLCASSQPTGGGSYEQYFGPGTRLTVT.

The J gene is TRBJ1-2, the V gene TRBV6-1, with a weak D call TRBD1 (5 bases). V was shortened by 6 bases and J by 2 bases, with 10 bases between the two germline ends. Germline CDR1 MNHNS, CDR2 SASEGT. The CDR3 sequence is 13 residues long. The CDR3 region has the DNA TGTGCCAGCAGCCTGGACATGAACTATGGCTACACCTTC. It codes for CASSLDMNYGYTF.

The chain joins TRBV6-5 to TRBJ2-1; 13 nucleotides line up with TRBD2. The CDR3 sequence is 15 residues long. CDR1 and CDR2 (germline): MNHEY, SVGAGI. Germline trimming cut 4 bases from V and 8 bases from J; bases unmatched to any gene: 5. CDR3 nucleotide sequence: TGTGCCAGCAGTTTGGGACTAGCGGGAATCTATGAGCAGTTCTTC. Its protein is CASSLGLAGIYEQFF.

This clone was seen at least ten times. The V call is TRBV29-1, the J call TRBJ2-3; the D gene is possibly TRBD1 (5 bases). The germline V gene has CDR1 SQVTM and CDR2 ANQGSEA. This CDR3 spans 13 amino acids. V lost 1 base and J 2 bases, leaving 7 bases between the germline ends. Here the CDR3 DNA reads TGCAGCGTTGAAGGACAGCACACAGATACGCAGTATTTT. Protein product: CSVEGQHTDTQYF.

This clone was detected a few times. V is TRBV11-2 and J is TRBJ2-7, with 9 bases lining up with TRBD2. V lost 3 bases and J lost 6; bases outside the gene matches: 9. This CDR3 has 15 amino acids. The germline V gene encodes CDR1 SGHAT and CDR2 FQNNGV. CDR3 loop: CASSFHSGSRGEQYF. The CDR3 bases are TGTGCCAGCAGCTTCCATAGCGGGAGTCGTGGCGAGCAGTACTTC.

For the CDR3, the DNA is TGTGCCAGCAGCTTAGGCTTAGCGGGAGCATTCGAGCAGTACTTC. Translating gives CASSLGLAGAFEQYF. V is TRBV11-2 and J is TRBJ2-7; 9 positions agree with TRBD2. Germline V CDR1 and CDR2: SGHAT, FQNNGV. This CDR3 is 15 amino acids long. Trimming removed 1 base from V and 6 bases from J; junction bases left unmatched: 7. The full variable domain, in which reference TRBV11-2 and TRBJ2-7 provide the parts outside the CDR3, is EAGVAQSPRYKIIEKRQSVAFWCNPISGHATLYWYQQILGQGPKLLIQFQNNGVVDDSQLPKDRFSAERLKGVDSTLKIQPAKLEDSAVYLCASSLGLAGAFEQYFGPGTRLTVT.

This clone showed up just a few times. CDR3 loop: CASTLMVYGYTF. In DNA, the CDR3 is TGTGCCAGCACTCTGATGGTCTATGGCTACACCTTC. The chain links TRBV2 to TRBJ1-2; D is uncertain. The V gene lost 7 bases and the J gene lost 4 bases, with 10 bases spanning the gap. The CDR3 covers 12 residues. Looked up from germline, CDR1 is SNHLY and CDR2 is FYNNEI.

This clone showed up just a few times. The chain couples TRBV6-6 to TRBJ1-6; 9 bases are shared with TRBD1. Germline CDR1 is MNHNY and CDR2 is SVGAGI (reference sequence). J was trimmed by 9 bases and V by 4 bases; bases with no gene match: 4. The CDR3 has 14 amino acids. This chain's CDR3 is CASSSTGGLSPLHF. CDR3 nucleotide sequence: TGTGCCAGCAGTTCAACAGGGGGCCTTTCACCCCTCCACTTT.

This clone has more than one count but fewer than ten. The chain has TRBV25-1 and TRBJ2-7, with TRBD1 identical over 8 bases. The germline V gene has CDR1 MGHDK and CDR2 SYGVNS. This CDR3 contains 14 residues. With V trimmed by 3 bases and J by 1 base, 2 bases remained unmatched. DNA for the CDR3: TGTGCCAGCAGTGATGACAGGGGATCCTACGAGCAGTACTTC. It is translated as CASSDDRGSYEQYF.